This T cell receptor (beta chain) was sequenced in a study of blood T cell repertoires in COVID-19. V shed 3 bases and J 7 bases; nucleotides not matched to a gene: 6. The CDR3 consists of 15 residues. Germline values: CDR1 LNHDA, CDR2 SQIVND (reference sequence). Which cohort a participant joined came from the clinical history participants gave. How the authors handled the data: Amplification of reference gene primers was used by the study to estimate nucleated cell counts. Sequencing used immunoSEQ multiplex PCR; TCRdb keeps in-frame clones, though not all of them. V and J calls and clone size are as listed in that table; D and trimming were resolved from the DNA. Altogether 300,000 to 500,000 clones are present, 88% being singletons, with the ten largest covering over 0.9%.

Sequencing input: PBMCs or T cells enriched from blood (not recorded which). The chain employs TRBV19 and TRBJ1-4; 9 positions match TRBD1. The receptor's source is a woman in her twenties or thirties with acute COVID-19. The CDR3 DNA follows: TGTGCCAGTAGTATCTCCGCGGGACAGGGTGAAAAACTGTTTTTT. Its translation is CASSISAGQGEKLFF.